Below are 27 T cell receptor beta chains sequenced from a single sample in a study of blood T cells in healthy people across ages. Primed by a sample-barcoded 5' primer and a J-beta primer mix, a second PCR proceeded for 7 to 11 cycles. In TCRdb, the 5' RACE reads were re-called with MiXCR into one record per CDR3 protein. The sample yields hundreds of thousands of distinct CDR3 sequences, roughly a quarter seen once. The same data also contributed to another study, on T cells of mothers and their children.

The sequencing input was blood. The receptors originated from a boy under 10 years old in good health.

The rearrangement uses TRBV7-8 and TRBJ2-5; 9 nucleotides line up with TRBD2. The germline V gene encodes CDR1 SGHVS and CDR2 FQNEAQ. The CDR3 is made up of 16 amino acids. V dropped 1 base and J dropped 5; count of bases not matched to a gene: 8. CDR3 nucleotide sequence: TGTGCCAGCAGCTTAGGACTAGCGGATTGGACGGAGACCCAGTACTTC. It codes for CASSLGLADWTETQYF.

This clonotype was found a few times. The chain has TRBV12-5 and TRBJ2-2, with 10 nucleotides matching TRBD2. Germline CDR1 reads LGHNT; CDR2 reads FRNRAP. Unmatched junction bases numbered 4, after V lost 2 bases and J lost 4 bases. The CDR3 covers 16 residues. The CDR3 sequence is CASGLTSGMVTGELFF. CDR3 coding DNA: TGTGCTAGTGGTTTGACTAGCGGGATGGTCACCGGGGAGCTGTTTTTT.

The rearrangement uses TRBV6-2 or TRBV6-3 and TRBJ2-5; no reliable D call. The J call may be incorrect, as the DNA end agrees better with TRBJ2-7. Germline CDR1 is MNHEY and CDR2 is SVGEGT. The CDR3 contains 15 residues. In nucleotides, the CDR3 is TGTGCCAGCAGTTACCTCCCGGGCAGGTCCTACGAGCAGTACTTC. Residues: CASSYLPGRSYEQYF.

This chain uses TRBV20-1 with TRBJ2-7, with TRBD1 matching over 7 bases. V shed 0 bases and J 0 bases; nucleotides not matched to a gene: 5. CDR3 size: 15 residues. Germline assignment: CDR1 DFQATT and CDR2 SNEGSKA (reference sequence). The CDR3, as DNA: TGCAGTGCTAGAGAACGGACAGGTCCCTCCTACGAGCAGTACTTC. This codes for CSARERTGPSYEQYF.

The chain couples TRBV6-1 to TRBJ1-4; 12 bases are a match to TRBD1. The V gene's germline CDR1 is MNHNS and CDR2 SASEGT. This CDR3 has 18 residues. V was pared by 6 bases and J by 5 bases, with 13 bases of the junction left unmatched. The CDR3 is CASSDAPGTGGGNEKLFF. The CDR3 bases are TGTGCCAGCAGCGACGCTCCCGGGACAGGGGGCGGGAATGAAAAACTGTTTTTT.

With respect to this clonotype: The junction does not match germline at one end; this may be a read error. The chain is built from TRBV7-2 and TRBJ1-1; D is undetermined. The CDR3 sequence is 16 residues long. CDR1 is SGHTA and CDR2 is FQGNSA in the germline V gene. This CDR3 reads CASIKHWTVMNTEAFF. As DNA, the CDR3 is TGTGCCAGCATTAAACATTGGACGGTCATGAACACTGAAGCTTTCTTC.

This chain links TRBV29-1 with TRBJ1-1; D might be TRBD1 (6 bases). The length of the CDR3 is 15 residues. V lost 6 bases and J lost 5, with 22 bases in between. The germline V gene encodes CDR1 SQVTM and CDR2 ANQGSEA. CDR3 sequence reads: CSVQGGTRGVTEAFF. The CDR3, as DNA: TGCAGCGTCCAAGGGGGGACAAGGGGGGTTACTGAAGCTTTCTTT.

This chain links TRBV20-1 with TRBJ2-5; either TRBD1 or TRBD2 may fit D (6 bases each). The CDR3 extends over 16 amino acids. Trimming took off 7 bases at V and 5 bases at J, with 26 bases between the two ends. CDR1 and CDR2 (germline): DFQATT, SNEGSKA (reference sequence). In nucleotides, the CDR3 is TGCAGTGGAGGGGGGCCCTATTCCAGGGGTCCGGAGACCCAGTACTTC. It encodes CSGGGPYSRGPETQYF.

The genes are TRBV5-1 and TRBJ2-1, with D hard to call. The CDR3 totals 16 residues. Trimming shortened V by 0 bases and J by 3 bases, and 13 bases separated the two germline ends. Per the germline V gene, CDR1 is SGHRS and CDR2 is YFSETQ. The CDR3 region is CASSLGVTEYYNEQFF. The CDR3 DNA is TGCGCCAGCAGCTTGGGTGTGACTGAATACTACAATGAGCAGTTCTTC. The full variable domain, in which reference TRBV5-1 and TRBJ2-1 provide the parts outside the CDR3, is KAGVTQTPRYLIKTRGQQVTLSCSPISGHRSVSWYQQTPGQGLQFLFEYFSETQRNKGNFPGRFSGRQFSNSRSEMNVSTLELGDSALYLCASSLGVTEYYNEQFFGPGTRLTVL.

This clonotype was recorded a few times. The V call is TRBV14, the J call TRBJ2-5, with 8 positions matching TRBD2. CDR1 and CDR2 from the germline V gene are SGHDN and FVKESK. This CDR3 region has 18 residues. V was pared by 5 bases and J by 5 bases, with 19 bases of the junction left unmatched. Here the CDR3 reads CASSKTRLALLPRETQYF. The DNA for the CDR3 is TGTGCCAGCAGCAAGACCCGACTAGCGCTCCTCCCGCGGGAGACCCAGTACTTC. Combining the CDR3 with reference TRBV14 and TRBJ2-5 gives the whole variable domain EAGVTQFPSHSVIEKGQTVTLRCDPISGHDNLYWYRRVMGKEIKFLLHFVKESKQDESGMPNNRFLAERTGGTYSTLKVQPAELEDSGVYFCASSKTRLALLPRETQYFGPGTRLLVL.

This clonotype was detected only a few times. The CDR3 reads CASSRTGPGEQYF. In DNA form, the CDR3 reads TGTGCCAGCAGTCGGACAGGGCCGGGGGAGCAGTACTTC. J is TRBJ2-1 and V is TRBV6-5, with TRBD1 matching over 8 bases. TRBJ2-7 explains the end of the DNA better; the J call may be wrong. The CDR3 extends over 13 amino acids. CDR1 is MNHEY, CDR2 SVGAGI, per germline.

This clonotype occurred a few times. This chain connects TRBV27 to TRBJ1-4, with D hard to call. The germline V and J ends were trimmed by 2 bases and 11 bases, with 15 bases remaining between them. The CDR3 contains 14 residues. The germline V gene encodes CDR1 MNHEY and CDR2 SMNVEV (reference sequence). The CDR3 sequence is CASSLPPYMVKLFF. CDR3 DNA sequence: TGTGCCAGCAGTTTACCCCCTTACATGGTGAAACTGTTTTTT.

This chain connects TRBV7-8 to TRBJ2-5, with a possible D match to TRBD2 (6 bases). This CDR3 spans 15 amino acids. Germline V gives CDR1 SGHVS, CDR2 FQNEAQ. The V end was cut by 7 bases, the J end by 5 bases, with 20 bases between. The CDR3 loop reads CASIPRLGRIETQYF. CDR3 sequence (DNA): TGTGCCAGCATCCCCCGACTAGGACGTATCGAGACCCAGTACTTC.

This clonotype was counted a few times. The rearrangement uses TRBV12-3 or TRBV12-4 and TRBJ1-5; D uncertain. This CDR3 has 17 amino acids. Trimming stripped 6 bases from V and 2 bases from J, with 20 bases between. This chain's CDR3 is CASSSDGDFVGNQPQHF. CDR3 bases: TGTGCCAGCAGCTCTGACGGGGATTTCGTTGGCAATCAGCCCCAGCATTTT.

The chain uses TRBV5-1 and TRBJ1-2; TRBD1 aligns across 10 bases. The CDR3 covers 13 residues. V was pared by 5 bases and J by 6 bases, with 4 bases of the junction left unmatched. Germline CDR1 SGHRS, CDR2 YFSETQ. The CDR3 spells CASSRQGANGYTF. The CDR3 DNA follows: TGCGCCAGCAGTCGACAGGGGGCCAATGGCTACACCTTC.

The genes are TRBV18 and TRBJ2-4; TRBD1 matches at 9 bases. The CDR3 length is 14 residues. The germline CDR1 and CDR2 sequences are KGHSH and LQKENI. The trim removed 2 bases at V and 8 bases at J, leaving 4 bases unmatched. Here the CDR3 DNA reads TGTGCCAGCTCACCATGGACAGGGGAGGACATTCAGTACTTC. Translated: CASSPWTGEDIQYF.

This chain uses TRBV11-2 with TRBJ2-5; D might be TRBD2 (7 bases). Trimming removed 3 bases at V and 7 bases at J, with 15 bases between. Germline CDR1 SGHAT, CDR2 FQNNGV. The CDR3 runs 14 residues. The CDR3 DNA sequence: TGTGCCAGCAGCTTGGGGGGGCTCGGGGGGACCCAGTACTTC. Translation gives CASSLGGLGGTQYF.

The chain employs TRBV15 and TRBJ2-5, with a possible D match to TRBD2 (5 bases). The DNA end lines up better with TRBJ2-1; the J call may be wrong. There are 12 residues in the CDR3. Germline V gene data show CDR1 as LNHNV and CDR2 as YYDKDF (reference sequence). CDR3 in amino acids: CATSRDQREQFF. The CDR3 DNA is TGTGCCACCAGCAGAGATCAGCGGGAGCAGTTCTTC.

This clonotype has just a few counts. The gene calls are TRBV7-8 and TRBJ2-1; 10 bases match TRBD1. The CDR3 loop spans 18 amino acids. The germline V gene has CDR1 SGHVS and CDR2 FQNEAQ. V was pared by 1 base and J by 2 bases, with 8 bases of the junction left unmatched. CDR3 DNA: TGTGCCAGCAGCTTAGTGCGGGGACAGGGGCCCACCTACAATGAGCAGTTCTTC. Residues: CASSLVRGQGPTYNEQFF.

This clonotype has at least ten counts. The chain has TRBV28 and TRBJ2-5; tentatively, D is TRBD2 (5 bases). With 8 bases removed from V and 0 bases from J, the gap between germline ends came to 13 bases. This CDR3 is built from 14 residues. The germline CDR1 and CDR2 sequences are MDHEN and SYDVKM. The CDR3 bases are TGTGCCAGCCACAAGCAGCGGTACCAAGAGACCCAGTACTTC. It codes for CASHKQRYQETQYF.

Here the CDR3 reads CASSFEVDRGRLIPNYGYTF. The CDR3 DNA reads as TGTGCCAGCAGTTTCGAAGTTGACAGGGGGCGATTAATACCCAACTATGGCTACACCTTC. The chain has TRBV7-6 and TRBJ1-2; 10 nucleotides agree with TRBD1. The CDR3 extends over 20 amino acids. Germline V gene data show CDR1 as SGHVS and CDR2 as FNYEAQ. With V trimmed by 6 bases and J by 2 bases, 21 bases remained unmatched.

Only a few counts were recorded for this clonotype. V and J are TRBV3-1 and TRBJ2-7, with D uncertain. The CDR3 covers 14 residues. Germline V gene data show CDR1 as LGHDT and CDR2 as YNNKEL (reference sequence). Trimming took 1 base from V and 3 from J, leaving 10 bases between them. Written as DNA, the CDR3 is TGTGCCAGCAGCCAAGTCGAGTCGGGCTACGAGCAGTACTTC. This sequence encodes CASSQVESGYEQYF.

On this clonotype itself: A much larger clone lies one base from this, so it may be a read error. The rearrangement links TRBV7-9 to TRBJ1-4, with D hard to call. The germline V and J ends were trimmed by 5 bases and 3 bases, with 10 bases remaining between them. The length of the CDR3 is 14 residues. Germline CDR1 is SEHNR and CDR2 is FQNEAQ (reference sequence). CDR3 amino acids: CASSQPGANEKLFF. The CDR3 region has the DNA TGTGCCAGCAGCCAGCCTGGGGCTAATGAAAAACTGTTTTTT. Complete variable domain (other parts from reference TRBV7-9 and TRBJ1-4): DTGVSQNPRHKITKRGQNVTFRCDPISEHNRLYWYRQTLGQGPEFLTYFQNEAQLEKSRLLSDRFSAERPKGSFSTLEIQRTEQGDSAMYLCASSQPGANEKLFFGSGTQLSVL.

V and J are TRBV12-3 or TRBV12-4 and TRBJ1-2; D uncertain. The CDR3 is 13 residues long. Trimming took 2 bases from V and 13 from J, leaving 17 bases between them. CDR3 nucleotides: TGTGCCAGCAGTTTACTTGCGGTTGGGATTACCACCTTC. This gives the protein CASSLLAVGITTF.

The rearrangement links TRBV6-6 to TRBJ1-5; perhaps TRBD1 as D (5 bases). The CDR3 totals 14 residues. The germline CDR1 and CDR2 sequences are MNHNY and SVGAGI (reference sequence). V was trimmed by 8 bases and J by 2 bases, leaving 13 bases between them. Written as DNA, the CDR3 is TGTGCCAGCTCCCTAAGGGGATGCAATCAGCCCCAGCATTTT. It yields the protein CASSLRGCNQPQHF.

The chain carries TRBV28 and TRBJ2-1; perhaps TRBD1 as D (5 bases). Germline lookup yields CDR1 MDHEN and CDR2 SYDVKM. This CDR3 has 13 residues. CDR3 loop: CDGPGQGYNEQFF. In DNA, the CDR3 is TGTGACGGACCAGGCCAGGGCTACAATGAGCAGTTCTTC.

This clonotype was seen only a few times. Mismatch with germline at one junction end may stem from a read error. V and J are TRBV20-1 and TRBJ2-7; TRBD1 matches 8 bases. This CDR3 comprises 14 residues. CDR1 DFQATT and CDR2 SNEGSKA come from the germline V gene (reference sequence). The CDR3 loop reads CSATRQGRPYGQYF. The CDR3 DNA reads TGCAGTGCCACCAGACAGGGGCGCCCTTACGGGCAGTACTTC.